The 9 T cell receptor beta chains given below trace back to one sample, sequenced in a study of blood T cells in healthy people across ages. Then a second PCR, running about 7 to 11 cycles, was carried out with a sample-barcoded 5' primer and a J-beta primer mix. From the 5' RACE reads, TCRdb called clonotypes with MiXCR, one entry per CDR3 protein. The sample contains fewer than 900,000 distinct CDR3 sequences, approximately 50% of which appear only once. The sample taken for sequencing was blood. The receptors stem from a woman aged 55-69 years in good health.

The V gene is TRBV12-3 or TRBV12-4, the J gene TRBJ2-7, with 8 bases identical to TRBD2. V gave up 7 bases and J gave up 0 bases; unmatched junction bases: 5. The CDR3 totals 14 residues. CDR3: CASTFSGVSYEQYF. Written as DNA, the CDR3 is TGTGCCAGCACCTTTAGCGGGGTCTCCTACGAGCAGTACTTC.

The table lists this clonotype with a few counts. The CDR3 DNA is TGCAGCGTTGAAGATCGAGGGCCGACTAGCGGGAGTTACAATGAGCAGTACTTC. It encodes CSVEDRGPTSGSYNEQYF. The gene calls are TRBV29-1 and TRBJ2-7, with TRBD2 matching 12 bases. The J segment lost 7 bases and the V segment lost 0 bases, leaving 16 bases of the junction unmatched. CDR1 is SQVTM, CDR2 ANQGSEA, per germline. This CDR3 is built from 18 residues.

This sequence joins TRBV14 and TRBJ1-5, with D perhaps TRBD1 (6 bases). This CDR3 region has 14 residues. In germline, CDR1 is SGHDN, CDR2 FVKESK. Trimming removed 2 bases at V and 2 bases at J, with 7 bases between. Here the CDR3 reads CASSQTGRNQPQHF. The CDR3 DNA reads TGTGCCAGCAGCCAAACAGGGCGCAATCAGCCCCAGCATTTT.

This chain links TRBV27 with TRBJ2-1, with 9 bases that match TRBD2. CDR3 length: 19 amino acids. Germline loops: CDR1 MNHEY, CDR2 SMNVEV (reference sequence). Trimming took 2 bases from V and 3 from J; bases not matched to a gene: 14. The CDR3 loop reads CASSLTGTSLKVFYNEQFF. For the CDR3, the DNA is TGTGCCAGCAGTTTAACTGGGACTAGCCTAAAGGTTTTCTACAATGAGCAGTTCTTC.

This rearrangement joins TRBV12-3 or TRBV12-4 to TRBJ1-4; no clear D gene. V lost 7 bases and J lost 4, with 16 bases in between. CDR3 size: 15 residues. CDR3 sequence (DNA): TGTGCCAGCACCCTAAGAGGAGGCGTTAATGAAAAACTGTTTTTT. This gives the protein CASTLRGGVNEKLFF.

This rearrangement joins TRBV28 to TRBJ2-3, with 7 bases aligning to TRBD1. The CDR3 runs to 13 residues. The junction had 4 bases not matched to a gene; V was cut back by 5 bases and J by 5 bases. The germline V gene has CDR1 MDHEN and CDR2 SYDVKM. CDR3 protein: CASSATGLDTQYF. As DNA, the CDR3 is TGTGCCAGCAGTGCGACAGGGTTAGATACGCAGTATTTT. Together with reference TRBV28 and TRBJ2-3, the CDR3 gives the full variable domain: DVKVTQSSRYLVKRTGEKVFLECVQDMDHENMFWYRQDPGLGLRLIYFSYDVKMKEKGDIPEGYSVSREKKERFSLILESASTNQTSMYLCASSATGLDTQYFGPGTRLTVL.

This clonotype was counted a few times. V is TRBV7-3 and J is TRBJ2-7, with D possibly being TRBD2 (6 bases). The length of the CDR3 is 14 residues. Looked up from germline, CDR1 is SGHTA and CDR2 is FQGTGA. Trimming removed 5 bases at V and 7 bases at J, with 18 bases between. The CDR3 region is CASSPNGGTGEQYF. CDR3 nucleotides: TGTGCCAGCAGCCCAAATGGGGGGACTGGAGAGCAGTACTTC.

The V gene is TRBV9, the J gene TRBJ1-5; 7 bases align to TRBD1. Trimming cost V 6 bases and J 6 bases; bases outside gene matches: 12. The germline V gene encodes CDR1 SGDLS and CDR2 YYNGEE. The CDR3 has 15 residues. The CDR3 nucleotides read TGTGCCAGCACCCCAACAGGGGAAAAGGGTCAGCCCCAGCATTTT. This gives the protein CASTPTGEKGQPQHF. Full variable domain (missing parts from reference TRBV9 and TRBJ1-5): DSGVTQTPKHLITATGQRVTLRCSPRSGDLSVYWYQQSLDQGLQFLIQYYNGEERAKGNILERFSAQQFPDLHSELNLSSLELGDSALYFCASTPTGEKGQPQHFGDGTRLSIL.

In its sample, this clonotype was seen a few times. The CDR3 nucleotides read TGTGCCACCAGTCCCGGGACAGGGGGCTCGGAGACCCAGTACTTC. This encodes CATSPGTGGSETQYF. J is TRBJ2-5 and V is TRBV24-1; 12 positions agree with TRBD1. Germline CDR1 KGHDR, CDR2 SFDVKD. There are 15 residues in the CDR3. Trimming removed 6 bases from V and 5 bases from J; junction bases left unmatched: 6.